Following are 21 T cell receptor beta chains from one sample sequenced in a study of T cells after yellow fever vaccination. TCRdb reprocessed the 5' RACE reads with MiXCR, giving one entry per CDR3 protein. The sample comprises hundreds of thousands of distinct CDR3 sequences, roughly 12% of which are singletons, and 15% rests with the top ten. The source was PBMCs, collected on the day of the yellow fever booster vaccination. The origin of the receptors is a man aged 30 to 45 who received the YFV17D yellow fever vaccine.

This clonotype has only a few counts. CDR3 region: CASRGWRGTYEQYF. The CDR3 region has the DNA TGTGCCAGCAGGGGCTGGCGGGGGACCTACGAGCAGTACTTC. The chain uses TRBV28 and TRBJ2-7; the match to TRBD2 covers 7 bases. Germline CDR1 MDHEN, CDR2 SYDVKM. Trimming removed 6 bases from V and 2 bases from J; junction bases left unmatched: 7. This CDR3 has 14 residues.

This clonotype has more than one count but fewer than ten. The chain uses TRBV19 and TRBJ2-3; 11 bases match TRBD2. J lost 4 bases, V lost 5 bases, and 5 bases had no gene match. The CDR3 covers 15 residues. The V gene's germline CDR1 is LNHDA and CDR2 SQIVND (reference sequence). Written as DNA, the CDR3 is TGTGCCAGTAGTGACACTAGCGGGAGTCCAGATACGCAGTATTTT. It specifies CASSDTSGSPDTQYF.

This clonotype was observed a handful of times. CDR3 residues: CSAPNQGARYEQYF. The CDR3 coding sequence is TGCAGTGCTCCAAACCAGGGGGCGAGGTACGAGCAGTACTTC. This chain joins TRBV20-1 and TRBJ2-7; 8 bases match TRBD1. In germline, CDR1 is DFQATT, CDR2 SNEGSKA (reference sequence). V was clipped by 5 bases and J by 4 bases; unmatched bases: 10. The CDR3 runs to 14 residues.

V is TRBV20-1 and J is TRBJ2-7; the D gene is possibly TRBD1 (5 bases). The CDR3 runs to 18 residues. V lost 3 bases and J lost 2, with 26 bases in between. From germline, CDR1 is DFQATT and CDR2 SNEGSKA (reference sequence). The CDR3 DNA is TGCAGTGCTAGTAGGCGACCTGAGTTCGGTAAAGGGGCCTACGAGCAGTACTTC. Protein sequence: CSASRRPEFGKGAYEQYF.

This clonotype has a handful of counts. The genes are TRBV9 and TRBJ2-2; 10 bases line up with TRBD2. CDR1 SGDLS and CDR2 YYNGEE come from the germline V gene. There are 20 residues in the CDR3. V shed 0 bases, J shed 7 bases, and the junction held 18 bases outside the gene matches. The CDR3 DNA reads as TGTGCCAGCAGCGTAGAGGGGACTAGCGCCCACAGGGGCGTTGGCGGGGAGCTGTTTTTT. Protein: CASSVEGTSAHRGVGGELFF.

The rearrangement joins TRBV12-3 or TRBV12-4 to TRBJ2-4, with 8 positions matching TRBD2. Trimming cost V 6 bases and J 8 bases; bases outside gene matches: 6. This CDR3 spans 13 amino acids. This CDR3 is CASSGPGGDIQYF. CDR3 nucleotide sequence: TGTGCCAGCAGCGGACCCGGGGGGGACATTCAGTACTTC.

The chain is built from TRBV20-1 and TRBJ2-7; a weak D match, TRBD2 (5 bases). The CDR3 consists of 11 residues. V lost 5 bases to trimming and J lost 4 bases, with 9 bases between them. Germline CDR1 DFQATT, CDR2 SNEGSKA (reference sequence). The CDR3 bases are TGCAGTGCTCTCAGAGGGTACGAGCAGTACTTC. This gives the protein CSALRGYEQYF.

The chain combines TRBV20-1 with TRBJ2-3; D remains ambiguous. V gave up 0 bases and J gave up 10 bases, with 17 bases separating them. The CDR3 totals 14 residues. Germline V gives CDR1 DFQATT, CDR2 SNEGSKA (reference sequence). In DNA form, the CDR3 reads TGCAGTGCTAGAGATAGTGGCTTGGAATATCCGCAGTATTTT. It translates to CSARDSGLEYPQYF.

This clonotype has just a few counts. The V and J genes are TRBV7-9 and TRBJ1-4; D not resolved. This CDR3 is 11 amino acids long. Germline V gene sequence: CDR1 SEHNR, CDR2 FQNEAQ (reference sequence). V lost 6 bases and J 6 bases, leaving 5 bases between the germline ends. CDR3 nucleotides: TGTGCCAGCAGTTCAGATGAAAAACTGTTTTTT. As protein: CASSSDEKLFF.

CDR3 loop: CASSLALSNEQFF. In DNA form, the CDR3 reads TGTGCCAGCAGCTTGGCGCTTAGCAATGAGCAGTTCTTC. The genes are TRBV5-6 and TRBJ2-1; no clear D gene. V lost 0 bases and J lost 6, with 7 bases in between. The CDR3 runs to 13 residues. Germline V CDR1 and CDR2: SGHDT, YYEEEE.

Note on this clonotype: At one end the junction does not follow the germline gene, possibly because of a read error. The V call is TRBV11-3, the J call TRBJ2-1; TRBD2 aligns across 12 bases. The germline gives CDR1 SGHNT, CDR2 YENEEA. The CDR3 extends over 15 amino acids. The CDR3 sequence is CASSQGLAGYNKQFF. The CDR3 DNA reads TGTGCCAGCAGCCAGGGACTAGCGGGCTACAATAAGCAGTTCTTC.

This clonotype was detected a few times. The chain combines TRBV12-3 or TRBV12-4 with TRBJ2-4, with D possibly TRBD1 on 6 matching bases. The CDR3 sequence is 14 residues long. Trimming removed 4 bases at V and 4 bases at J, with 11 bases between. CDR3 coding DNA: TGTGCCAGCAGTTCTGACAGGACGAAAAACATTCAGTACTTC. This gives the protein CASSSDRTKNIQYF.

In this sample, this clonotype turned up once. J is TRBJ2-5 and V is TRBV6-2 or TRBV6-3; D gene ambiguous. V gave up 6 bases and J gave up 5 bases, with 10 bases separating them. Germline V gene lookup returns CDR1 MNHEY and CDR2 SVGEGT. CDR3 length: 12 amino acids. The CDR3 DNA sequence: TGTGCCAGCAGATCGGACGTGGAGACCCAGTACTTC. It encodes CASRSDVETQYF.

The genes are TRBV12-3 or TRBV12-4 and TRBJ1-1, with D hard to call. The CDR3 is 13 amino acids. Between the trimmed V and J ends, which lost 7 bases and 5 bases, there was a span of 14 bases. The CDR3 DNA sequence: TGTGCCAGCAACTTTGCGGAGAGAACTGAAGCTTTCTTT. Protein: CASNFAERTEAFF.

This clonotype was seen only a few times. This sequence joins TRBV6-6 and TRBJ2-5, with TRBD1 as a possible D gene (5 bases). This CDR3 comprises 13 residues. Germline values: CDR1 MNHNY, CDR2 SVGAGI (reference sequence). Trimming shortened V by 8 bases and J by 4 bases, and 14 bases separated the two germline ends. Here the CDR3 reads CASSPRAAETQYF. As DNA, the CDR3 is TGTGCCAGCTCTCCCAGGGCTGCAGAGACCCAGTACTTC.

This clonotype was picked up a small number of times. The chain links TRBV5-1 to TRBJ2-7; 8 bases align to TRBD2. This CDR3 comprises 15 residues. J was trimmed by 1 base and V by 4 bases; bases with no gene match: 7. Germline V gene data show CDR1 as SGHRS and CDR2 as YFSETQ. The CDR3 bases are TGCGCCAGCAGCATCCAGAGCGGGAGATCCTACGAGCAGTACTTC. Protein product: CASSIQSGRSYEQYF.

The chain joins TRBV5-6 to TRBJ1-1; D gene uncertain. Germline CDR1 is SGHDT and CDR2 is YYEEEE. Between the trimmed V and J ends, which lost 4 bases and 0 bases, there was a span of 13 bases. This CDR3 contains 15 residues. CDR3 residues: CASSPVEVLNTEAFF. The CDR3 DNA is TGTGCCAGCAGCCCGGTCGAAGTCTTGAACACTGAAGCTTTCTTT.

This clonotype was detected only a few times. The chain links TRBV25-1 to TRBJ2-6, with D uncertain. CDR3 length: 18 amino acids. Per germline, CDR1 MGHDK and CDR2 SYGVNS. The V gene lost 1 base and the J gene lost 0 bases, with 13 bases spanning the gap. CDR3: CASSESHARSSGANVLTF. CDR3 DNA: TGTGCCAGCAGTGAATCTCACGCCAGGAGCTCTGGGGCCAACGTCCTGACTTTC.

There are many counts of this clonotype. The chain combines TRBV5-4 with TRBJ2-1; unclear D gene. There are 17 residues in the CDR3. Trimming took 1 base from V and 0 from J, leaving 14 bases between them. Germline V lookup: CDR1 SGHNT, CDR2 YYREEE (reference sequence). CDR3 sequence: CASSLPGGGSSYNEQFF. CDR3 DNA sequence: TGTGCCAGCAGCTTGCCGGGCGGCGGAAGCTCCTACAATGAGCAGTTCTTC.

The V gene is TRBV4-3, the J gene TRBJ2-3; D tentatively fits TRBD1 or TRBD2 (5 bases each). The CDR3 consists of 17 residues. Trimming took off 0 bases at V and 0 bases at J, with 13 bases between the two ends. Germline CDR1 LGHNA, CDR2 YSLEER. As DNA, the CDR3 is TGCGCCAGCAGCCAAGATAAGGGGACCCGGAGCACAGATACGCAGTATTTT. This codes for CASSQDKGTRSTDTQYF.

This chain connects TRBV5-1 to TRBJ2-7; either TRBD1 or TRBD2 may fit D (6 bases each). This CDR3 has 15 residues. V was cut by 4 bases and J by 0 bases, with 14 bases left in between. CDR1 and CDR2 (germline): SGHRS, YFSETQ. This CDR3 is CASSAGHPSSYEQYF. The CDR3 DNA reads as TGCGCCAGCAGCGCGGGACACCCGAGCTCCTACGAGCAGTACTTC.